Listed below are T cell receptor beta chains from one sample, sequenced in a study of naive and memory T cell subsets. TCRdb ran MiXCR on the UMI-ligation and nested PCR reads and lists one entry per CDR3 protein. The sample yields around 40,000 distinct CDR3 sequences, roughly 14% seen once. Sequencing was performed on effector memory CD4+ T cells from blood. The receptors originated from a human donor in good health. Both conserved end residues are part of each CDR3. The D gene is left open where the match is weak. Clone size is not always given. Where it is, it says once, few, many or a class for expanded clones.

J: TRBJ2-1
size: many
V: TRBV20-1
D: .
DNA: TGCAGTGCTAGTCTTGGTAATGGGCTCAATGAGCAGTTCTTC
CDR3: CSASLGNGLNEQFF

J: TRBJ1-5
size: .
V: TRBV20-1
D: .
DNA: TGCAGTGCTCGAAAACTACAGGGTGATGGCAATCAGCCCCAGCATTTT
CDR3: CSARKLQGDGNQPQHF

J: TRBJ2-3
size: .
V: TRBV20-1
D: TRBD2
DNA: TGCAGTGCTAGAGATGCGGATAGCGGGCTCTATACGCAGTATTTT
CDR3: CSARDADSGLYTQYF

J: TRBJ2-5
size: .
V: TRBV30
D: .
DNA: TGTGCCTGGAGTGTACGAGGGACGGCCCGGGAGACCCAGTACTTC
CDR3: CAWSVRGTARETQYF

J: TRBJ2-7
size: few
V: TRBV29-1
D: TRBD2
DNA: TGCAGCGTTGGAGCGGGAGGGCTCTACGAGCAGTACTTC
CDR3: CSVGAGGLYEQYF

J: TRBJ2-3
size: many
V: TRBV27
D: .
DNA: TGTGCCAGCAGGAAAGAGGGCAGGTTGAGGTTCACAGATACGCAGTATTTT
CDR3: CASRKEGRLRFTDTQYF

J: TRBJ2-3
size: many
V: TRBV29-1
D: TRBD2
DNA: TGCAGCTTGCGGACTAGCGGGGCAAAAGCAGATACGCAGTATTTT
CDR3: CSLRTSGAKADTQYF

J: TRBJ2-1
size: .
V: TRBV14
D: TRBD2
DNA: TGTGCCAGCAGCCAAGGAGGAGCGGGAGTTGGGAATGAGCAGTTCTTC
CDR3: CASSQGGAGVGNEQFF

J: TRBJ2-1
size: many
V: TRBV4-2
D: TRBD2
DNA: TGTGCCAGCAGCCAAGTCATGCGGGAGGAGCAGTTCTTC
CDR3: CASSQVMREEQFF

J: TRBJ2-2
size: many
V: TRBV10-3
D: .
DNA: TGTGCCATCAGTGGGCGAAACACCGGGGAGCTGTTTTTT
CDR3: CAISGRNTGELFF

J: TRBJ2-6
size: few
V: TRBV6-5
D: TRBD1
DNA: TGTGCCAGCAGTCCCGACAGGGGTTCAGCCGGGGCCAACGTCCTGACTTTC
CDR3: CASSPDRGSAGANVLTF

J: TRBJ2-2
size: few
V: TRBV7-3
D: .
DNA: TGTGCCAGCAGCTTAGGGGTTGCCGGGGAGCTGTTTTTT
CDR3: CASSLGVAGELFF

J: TRBJ1-2
size: .
V: TRBV20-1
D: TRBD1
DNA: TGCAGTGCTAGAAGACAGGGGGACGCTGGCTACACCTTC
CDR3: CSARRQGDAGYTF

J: TRBJ2-7
size: many
V: TRBV30
D: TRBD2
DNA: TGTGCCTGGAGTGTAGCCAGGGAGGGCGAGCAGTACTTC
CDR3: CAWSVAREGEQYF

J: TRBJ1-1
size: .
V: TRBV29-1
D: .
DNA: TGCAGCGTTCAGGAGTTGAACACTGAAGCTTTCTTT
CDR3: CSVQELNTEAFF

J: TRBJ1-2
size: .
V: TRBV7-9
D: TRBD1
DNA: TGTGCCAGCAGCTTGGGTGCCGGGACAGTGAGCTACACCTTC
CDR3: CASSLGAGTVSYTF

J: TRBJ2-6
size: few
V: TRBV5-1
D: TRBD1
DNA: TGCGCCAGCAGCGTAGGAACAGGGGCTGGGGCCAACGTCCTGACTTTC
CDR3: CASSVGTGAGANVLTF

J: TRBJ2-2
size: few
V: TRBV7-2
D: .
DNA: TGTGCCAGCAGCTTCGCCGCCAAGGCCATCGGGGAGCTGTTTTTT
CDR3: CASSFAAKAIGELFF

J: TRBJ2-3
size: medium-sized
V: TRBV7-2
D: TRBD2
DNA: TGTGCCAGCAGCTTATGGTTGACTAGCGGGCTGCAGTATTTT
CDR3: CASSLWLTSGLQYF

J: TRBJ2-2
size: few
V: TRBV10-1
D: TRBD1
DNA: TGCGCCAGCAGTGGAAGGGGGCGAACGAACACCGGGGAGCTGTTTTTT
CDR3: CASSGRGRTNTGELFF

J: TRBJ2-7
size: few
V: TRBV10-2
D: .
DNA: TGCGCCAGCACAGTCTCACGCGACTCCTACGAGCAGTACTTC
CDR3: CASTVSRDSYEQYF

J: TRBJ2-7
size: .
V: TRBV30
D: TRBD2
DNA: TGTGCCTCGACTTTGGCGGGAGTCCCGTACTTC
CDR3: CASTLAGVPYF

J: TRBJ2-3
size: many
V: TRBV7-3
D: .
DNA: TGTGCCAGCAGCCCGACGGGGGATGTTGATACGCAGTATTTT
CDR3: CASSPTGDVDTQYF

J: TRBJ2-3
size: .
V: TRBV10-3
D: TRBD1
DNA: TGTGCCATCAGAGAGCGGAACCAGGGGGCTGAAACAGATACGCAGTATTTT
CDR3: CAIRERNQGAETDTQYF

J: TRBJ2-4
size: many
V: TRBV18
D: .
DNA: TGTGCCAGCTCACCAGTCGGGTCAACGGGCAAAAACATTCAGTACTTC
CDR3: CASSPVGSTGKNIQYF

J: TRBJ2-5
size: .
V: TRBV5-1
D: TRBD2
DNA: TGCGCCAGCAGCCCCCTCGGACTAGCCGAAGAGACCCAGTACTTC
CDR3: CASSPLGLAEETQYF

J: TRBJ2-1
size: many
V: TRBV6-2/TRBV6-3
D: TRBD2
DNA: TGTGCCACGTCCGAAGCCGGGACTAGGGGGGAGCAGTTCTTC
CDR3: CATSEAGTRGEQFF

J: TRBJ2-3
size: medium-sized
V: TRBV29-1
D: TRBD2
DNA: TGCAGCGTTGGCGGGAGCAGTACTAGCACAGATACGCAGTATTTT
CDR3: CSVGGSSTSTDTQYF

J: TRBJ2-1
size: few
V: TRBV6-2/TRBV6-3
D: TRBD2
DNA: TGTGCCAGCAGTTACTTTAGGGAGGGTGAGCAGTTCTTC
CDR3: CASSYFREGEQFF

J: TRBJ1-5
size: few
V: TRBV6-6
D: .
DNA: TGTGCCAGCAGAGCCACAGGCGAAACTTATAGCAATCAGCCCCAGCATTTT
CDR3: CASRATGETYSNQPQHF

J: TRBJ1-2
size: .
V: TRBV2
D: .
DNA: TGTGCCAGCAGTGAAGCTTGGGGGAACTATGGCTACACCTTC
CDR3: CASSEAWGNYGYTF

J: TRBJ2-5
size: .
V: TRBV7-2
D: .
DNA: TGTGCCAGCAGCCCCATGCGGGCCCCGGCGGGGGAGACCCAGTACTTC
CDR3: CASSPMRAPAGETQYF

J: TRBJ2-5
size: many
V: TRBV24-1
D: .
DNA: TGTGCCACCAGCCTTGCGGAGACCCAGTACTTC
CDR3: CATSLAETQYF

J: TRBJ2-6
size: few
V: TRBV15
D: .
DNA: TGTGCCACCAGCAGAGAATTGGTAGGACAGCTTTACGCTGGGGCCAACGTCCTGACTTTC
CDR3: CATSRELVGQLYAGANVLTF

J: TRBJ1-3
size: .
V: TRBV19
D: .
DNA: TGTGCCAGTAGGGACGGCAGCTCTGGAAACACCATATATTTT
CDR3: CASRDGSSGNTIYF

J: TRBJ2-5
size: .
V: TRBV20-1
D: .
DNA: TGCAGTGCTGACGACAGCGGTACTCTACAAGAGACCCAGTACTTC
CDR3: CSADDSGTLQETQYF

J: TRBJ1-4
size: .
V: TRBV7-9
D: .
DNA: TGTGCCAGCAGCTTATACGGACAGAGGACTAATGAAAAACTGTTTTTT
CDR3: CASSLYGQRTNEKLFF